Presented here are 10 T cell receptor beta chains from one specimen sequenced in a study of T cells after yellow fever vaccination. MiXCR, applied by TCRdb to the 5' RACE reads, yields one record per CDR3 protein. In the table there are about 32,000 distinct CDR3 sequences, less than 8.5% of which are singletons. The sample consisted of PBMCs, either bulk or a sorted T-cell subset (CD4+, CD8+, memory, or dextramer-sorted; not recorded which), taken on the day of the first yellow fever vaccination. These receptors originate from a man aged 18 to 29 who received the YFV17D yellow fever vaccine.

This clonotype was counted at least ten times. The CDR3 DNA sequence: TGCGCCAGCAGCTCGCAGGGGGACTATGGCTACACCTTC. It encodes CASSSQGDYGYTF. V gene TRBV5-1 combines with J gene TRBJ1-2; 7 nucleotides agree with TRBD1. The trim removed 3 bases at V and 3 bases at J, leaving 2 bases unmatched. Germline assignment: CDR1 SGHRS and CDR2 YFSETQ. This CDR3 comprises 13 residues.

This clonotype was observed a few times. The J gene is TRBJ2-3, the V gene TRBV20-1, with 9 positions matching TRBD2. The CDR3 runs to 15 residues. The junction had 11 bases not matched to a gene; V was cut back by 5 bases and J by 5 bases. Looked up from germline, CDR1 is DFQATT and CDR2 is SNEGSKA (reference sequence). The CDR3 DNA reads TGCAGTGCTCCGCGCCCAGCGGGGGGTGGAGATACGCAGTATTTT. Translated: CSAPRPAGGGDTQYF.

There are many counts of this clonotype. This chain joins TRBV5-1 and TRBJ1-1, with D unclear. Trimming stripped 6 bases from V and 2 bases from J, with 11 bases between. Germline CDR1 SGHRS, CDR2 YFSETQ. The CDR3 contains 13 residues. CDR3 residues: CASTSGINTEAFF. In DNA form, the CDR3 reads TGCGCCAGCACCTCAGGAATTAACACTGAAGCTTTCTTT. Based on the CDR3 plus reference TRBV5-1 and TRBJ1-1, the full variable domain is KAGVTQTPRYLIKTRGQQVTLSCSPISGHRSVSWYQQTPGQGLQFLFEYFSETQRNKGNFPGRFSGRQFSNSRSEMNVSTLELGDSALYLCASTSGINTEAFFGQGTRLTVV.

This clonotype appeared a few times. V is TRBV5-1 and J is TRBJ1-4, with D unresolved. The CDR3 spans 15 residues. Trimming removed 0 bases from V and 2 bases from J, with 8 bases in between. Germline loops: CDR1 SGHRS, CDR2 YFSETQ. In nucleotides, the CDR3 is TGCGCCAGCAGCTTGGCCGGATCGACTAATGAAAAACTGTTTTTT. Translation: CASSLAGSTNEKLFF.

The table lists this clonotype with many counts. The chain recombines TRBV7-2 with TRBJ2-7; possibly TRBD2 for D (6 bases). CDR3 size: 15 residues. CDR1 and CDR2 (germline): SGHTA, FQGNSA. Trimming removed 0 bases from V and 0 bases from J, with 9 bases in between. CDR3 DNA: TGTGCCAGCAGCTTAGCTCCGGGAGCCTCCTACGAGCAGTACGTC. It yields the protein CASSLAPGASYEQYV.

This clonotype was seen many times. CDR3 coding DNA: TGCGCCAGCAGCCCCCTCAGGGCAACTAATGAAAAACTGTTTTTT. Its protein is CASSPLRATNEKLFF. V usage is TRBV4-3 and J usage is TRBJ1-4; maybe TRBD1 (5 bases). CDR3 size: 15 residues. Germline V lookup: CDR1 LGHNA, CDR2 YSLEER. Trimming pared 4 bases from V and 0 bases from J, leaving 9 bases between.

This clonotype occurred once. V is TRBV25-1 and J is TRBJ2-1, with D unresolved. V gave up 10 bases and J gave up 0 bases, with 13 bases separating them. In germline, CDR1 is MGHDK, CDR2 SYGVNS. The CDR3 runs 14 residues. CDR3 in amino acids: CATQMSSSYNEQFF. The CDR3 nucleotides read TGTGCCACCCAGATGTCTAGCTCCTACAATGAGCAGTTCTTC.

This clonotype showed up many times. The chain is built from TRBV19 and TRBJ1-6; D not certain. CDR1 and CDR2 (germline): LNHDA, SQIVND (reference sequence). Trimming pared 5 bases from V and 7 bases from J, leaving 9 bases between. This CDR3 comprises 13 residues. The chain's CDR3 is CASSGNRNSPLHF. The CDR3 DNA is TGTGCCAGTAGTGGGAATCGGAATTCACCCCTCCACTTT.

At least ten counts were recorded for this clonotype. CDR3 nucleotide sequence: TGTGCCAGCAGCCAAGCATTCGCAGCGGAAGGCTACACCTTC. This gives the protein CASSQAFAAEGYTF. The V and J genes are TRBV3-1 and TRBJ1-2; no clear D. With 1 base removed from V and 8 bases from J, the gap between germline ends came to 14 bases. Germline CDR1 is LGHDT and CDR2 is YNNKEL (reference sequence). The CDR3 runs 14 residues.

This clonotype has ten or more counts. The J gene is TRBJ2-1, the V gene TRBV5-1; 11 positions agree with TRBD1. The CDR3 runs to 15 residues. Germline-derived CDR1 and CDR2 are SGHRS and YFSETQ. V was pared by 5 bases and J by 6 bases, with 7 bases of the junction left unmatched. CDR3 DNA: TGCGCCAGCAGTCGGACAGGGGGCTCGGGCAATGAGCAGTTCTTC. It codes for CASSRTGGSGNEQFF.